The rows below give T cell receptor beta chains drawn from one sample of a study of T cells after yellow fever vaccination. A single record per CDR3 protein comes from TCRdb applying MiXCR to the 5' RACE reads. The sample records approximately 96,000 distinct CDR3 sequences, 7.5% to 10% being singletons. Source: CD8+ T cells not binding an NS4B(214-222) dextramer, sorted from PBMCs, taken approximately 15 days after the first yellow fever vaccination. The receptor source for this set is a man in his late teens or twenties who received the YFV17D yellow fever vaccine. The CDR3 runs from the conserved cysteine through the conserved F or W. The order of the fields is V gene, clone size, D gene, J gene, CDR3 protein, CDR3 DNA. D genes are given only for firm matches. Not all rows give a size; the values are once, few, many and, for expanded clones, a class.

TRBV20-1	few	.	TRBJ1-5	CRARLGHNQPQHF	TGCAGAGCGAGGTTGGGGCATAATCAGCCCCAGCATTTT
TRBV4-1	few	.	TRBJ1-1	CASSQDSDRLVEAFF	TGCGCCAGCAGCCAAGATAGCGACAGGTTGGTTGAAGCTTTCTTT
TRBV6-5	.	.	TRBJ1-4	CASSYSAAGANEKLFF	TGTGCCAGCAGTTACTCAGCGGCAGGGGCAAATGAAAAACTGTTTTTT
TRBV12-3/TRBV12-4	.	.	TRBJ2-7	CASSLPGPKEQYF	TGTGCCAGCAGTTTACCGGGTCCCAAGGAGCAGTACTTC
TRBV11-2	few	.	TRBJ2-7	CASSLRRGELYEQYF	TGTGCCAGCAGCTTAAGAAGGGGGGAGCTCTACGAGCAGTACTTC
TRBV7-9	.	.	TRBJ2-5	CASSADLDQETQYF	TGTGCCAGCAGCGCGGACTTGGATCAAGAGACCCAGTACTTC
TRBV20-1	.	.	TRBJ2-1	CSASETPPNEQFF	TGCAGTGCTAGCGAAACTCCCCCGAATGAGCAGTTCTTC
TRBV4-3	many	.	TRBJ1-1	CASSQGSVTNTEAFF	TGCGCCAGCAGCCAAGGGTCAGTGACGAACACTGAAGCTTTCTTT
TRBV4-3	.	.	TRBJ2-3	CASSQDYSRVTDTQYF	TGCGCCAGCAGCCAAGATTATAGCAGGGTCACAGATACGCAGTATTTT
TRBV12-3/TRBV12-4	many	.	TRBJ1-6	CASSTSQGYDSPLHF	TGTGCCAGCAGCACTAGTCAGGGGTACGATTCACCCCTCCACTTT
TRBV11-2	many	.	TRBJ2-2	CASSLSGAGITGELFF	TGTGCCAGCAGCTTATCTGGAGCGGGCATTACCGGGGAGCTGTTTTTT
TRBV4-3	few	TRBD2	TRBJ2-3	CASSQGGGTQYF	TGCGCCAGCAGCCAAGGCGGGGGTACGCAGTATTTT
TRBV7-9	.	TRBD1	TRBJ2-5	CASSLPKGQVQETQYF	TGTGCCAGCAGCTTACCTAAGGGACAGGTCCAAGAGACCCAGTACTTC
TRBV7-9	.	.	TRBJ1-1	CASSLSGGWTEAFF	TGTGCCAGCAGCTTATCGGGGGGCTGGACTGAAGCTTTCTTT
TRBV19	.	TRBD1	TRBJ2-1	CASSIAGQGANEQFF	TGTGCCAGTAGTATAGCCGGACAGGGGGCAAATGAGCAGTTCTTC
TRBV7-9	few	.	TRBJ2-5	CASSLYSTGRETQYF	TGTGCCAGCAGCCTCTACTCTACAGGGAGAGAGACCCAGTACTTC
TRBV5-1	.	.	TRBJ1-1	CASSSAADQGMNTEAFF	TGCGCCAGCAGCTCGGCGGCAGATCAGGGAATGAACACTGAAGCTTTCTTT
TRBV7-2	.	TRBD1	TRBJ1-5	CASSLLRTGRQPQHF	TGTGCCAGCAGCTTATTAAGGACAGGGAGACAGCCCCAGCATTTT
TRBV7-3	few	TRBD2	TRBJ2-3	CASSLGTSGDTQYF	TGTGCCAGCAGCTTAGGGACTAGCGGGGATACGCAGTATTTT
TRBV14	.	.	TRBJ2-3	CASSQDRRSSTDTQYF	TGTGCCAGCAGCCAAGATCGAAGATCTAGCACAGATACGCAGTATTTT